This note documents a single T cell receptor beta chain sequence. Its antigen is not identified. The data were taken from a study of naive and memory T cell subsets. General study points: There was no ground truth to check naive and memory subset results. Naive repertoires, especially CD8, held a few larger clonotypes, possibly memory cells re-expressing CD45RA. TCR abundance followed a power law differing between naive and memory subsets.

This CDR3 comprises 17 residues. V gave up 4 bases and J gave up 5 bases; unmatched junction bases: 13. The germline CDR1 and CDR2 sequences are SQVTM and ANQGSEA. After the first PCR, alpha and beta chain libraries were processed separately. After CD4 positive bead selection, the CD4-negative fraction gave CD8 T cells. An equimolar mix of two oligonucleotides served as the beta constant-region primer for TRBC1 and TRBC2. Four rounds of PCR amplified the ligated cDNA using nested alpha and beta constant-region primers plus SP2. In TCRdb, the UMI-ligation and nested PCR reads were re-called with MiXCR into one record per CDR3 protein. The data show under 150,000 distinct CDR3 sequences, around 21% seen once.

This sequence originates from a human donor in good health. This chain connects TRBV29-1 to TRBJ2-2; 10 bases match TRBD1. Input material: naive CD8+ T cells from blood. The CDR3: CSVVDRQGALGTGELFF. The CDR3 DNA follows: TGCAGCGTTGTCGATCGACAGGGGGCTTTGGGGACCGGGGAGCTGTTTTTT.